These T cell receptor beta chains were read from a single sample in a study of human T cells and chemical hapten exposure. TCRdb called the RACE reads again in MiXCR, with one record for every CDR3 protein. Among over 300,000 distinct CDR3 sequences listed, approximately 5% were seen once. Source: whole blood, taken in connection with sensitization to the hapten diphenylcyclopropenone (DPC). The receptor source for this set is a woman aged 45-59 years with alopecia areata. Some clones in this sample may be carry-over from other donors' samples. Both conserved end residues are part of each CDR3. A D gene is named only where the DNA matches it firmly. Size is omitted from some rows. Given values are once, few, many or a class for expanded clones.

abundance: -; d_gene: -; j_gene: TRBJ1-5; v_gene: TRBV12-3/TRBV12-4; CDR3nt: TGTGCCAGCAGTTTAGGCAGATTCAATCAGCCCCAGCATTTT; CDR3aa: CASSLGRFNQPQHF
abundance: many; d_gene: -; j_gene: TRBJ2-5; v_gene: TRBV24-1; CDR3nt: TGTGCCACCAGTGATTTTTACCAGGGGCAAGAGACCCAGTACTTC; CDR3aa: CATSDFYQGQETQYF
abundance: many; d_gene: -; j_gene: TRBJ1-3; v_gene: TRBV14; CDR3nt: TGTGCCAGCAGACCAGGGGTCGGAAACACCATATATTTT; CDR3aa: CASRPGVGNTIYF
abundance: many; d_gene: TRBD2; j_gene: TRBJ2-7; v_gene: TRBV9; CDR3nt: TGTGCCAGCAGCGCTCTAGCGGGAGTGGGGGAGCAGTACTTC; CDR3aa: CASSALAGVGEQYF
abundance: many; d_gene: -; j_gene: TRBJ1-1; v_gene: TRBV3-1; CDR3nt: TGTGCCAGCAGCCAGGGGGGCTTGAACACTGAAGCTTTCTTT; CDR3aa: CASSQGGLNTEAFF
abundance: few; d_gene: TRBD1; j_gene: TRBJ1-5; v_gene: TRBV12-3/TRBV12-4; CDR3nt: TGTGCCAGCAGGGGGACAGGTAATCAGCCCCAGCATTTT; CDR3aa: CASRGTGNQPQHF
abundance: many; d_gene: TRBD2; j_gene: TRBJ2-1; v_gene: TRBV14; CDR3nt: TGTGCCAGCAGCCAAGGTGGGCTAGCGGGAGTCCATGAGCAGTTCTTC; CDR3aa: CASSQGGLAGVHEQFF
abundance: -; d_gene: -; j_gene: TRBJ2-7; v_gene: TRBV29-1; CDR3nt: TGCAGCGCCTATACTGACGGACCCTACGCGCAGTACTTC; CDR3aa: CSAYTDGPYAQYF
abundance: few; d_gene: TRBD1; j_gene: TRBJ2-7; v_gene: TRBV6-5; CDR3nt: TGTGCCACATGGACAGGGGGGAACGAGCAGTACTTC; CDR3aa: CATWTGGNEQYF
abundance: many; d_gene: -; j_gene: TRBJ2-1; v_gene: TRBV20-1; CDR3nt: TGCAGTGCTAGTTATGCCGTCCTCTCCTACAATGAGCAGTTCTTC; CDR3aa: CSASYAVLSYNEQFF
abundance: -; d_gene: TRBD1; j_gene: TRBJ2-6; v_gene: TRBV13; CDR3nt: TGTGCCAGCAGCGGGCCGGGACAGGGGCTTGGGGCCAACGTCCTGACTTTC; CDR3aa: CASSGPGQGLGANVLTF
abundance: -; d_gene: -; j_gene: TRBJ1-1; v_gene: TRBV7-8; CDR3nt: TGTGCCAGCAGCTTATCGCCTTCCCGGGGAAACACTGAAGCTTTCTTT; CDR3aa: CASSLSPSRGNTEAFF
abundance: many; d_gene: TRBD2; j_gene: TRBJ2-5; v_gene: TRBV25-1; CDR3nt: TGTGCCAGCAGATACTCTAGCGGGGCACAAGAGACCCAGTACTTC; CDR3aa: CASRYSSGAQETQYF
abundance: -; d_gene: -; j_gene: TRBJ2-3; v_gene: TRBV13; CDR3nt: TGTGCCAGCAGCTTAGGCCTGAGGGACGGCACAGATACGCAGTATTTT; CDR3aa: CASSLGLRDGTDTQYF
abundance: many; d_gene: -; j_gene: TRBJ2-1; v_gene: TRBV10-3; CDR3nt: TGTGCCATCAGTGAGGGAGGAAATGAGCAGTTCTTC; CDR3aa: CAISEGGNEQFF
abundance: -; d_gene: -; j_gene: TRBJ1-4; v_gene: TRBV7-6; CDR3nt: TGTGCCAGCAGCTCGAACCCGGGGGCGACTAATGAAAAACTGTTTTTT; CDR3aa: CASSSNPGATNEKLFF
abundance: many; d_gene: TRBD1; j_gene: TRBJ2-7; v_gene: TRBV4-1; CDR3nt: TGCGCCAGCAGCCAAAACTCAGGGGGTACCTACGAGCAGTACTTC; CDR3aa: CASSQNSGGTYEQYF